The rows below give T cell receptor beta chains drawn from one sample of a study of cytomegalovirus exposure and HLA in healthy donors. Profiled with immunoSEQ multiplex PCR; TCRdb holds only in-frame clones, not every one. Found here are roughly 120,000 clones; the top ten clones hold 0.9% to 1.2%. The sample was PBMCs. The origin of the receptors is a man aged 18 to 30 in good health and CMV-seronegative. CDR3s leave out the opening cysteine and the closing phenylalanine or tryptophan. Each record gives: V gene, CDR3 protein.

v_gene: TRBV29-1; CDR3aa: SVEDRDTSYNEQF
v_gene: TRBV5-6; CDR3aa: ASSLAGRGSQPQH
v_gene: TRBV7-9; CDR3aa: ASSPQGAEEKLF
v_gene: TRBV30; CDR3aa: AGSGGAQGEHGYT
v_gene: TRBV5-1; CDR3aa: ASSSGLAGLYEQY
v_gene: TRBV5-5; CDR3aa: ASSLVQGAGANVLT
v_gene: TRBV11-3; CDR3aa: ASSSSGQGLF
v_gene: TRBV7-2; CDR3aa: ASSLGQGRWGTEAF
v_gene: TRBV4-1; CDR3aa: ASSQSEVPRGYT
v_gene: TRBV30; CDR3aa: AGSRSFGGNQPQH
v_gene: TRBV9; CDR3aa: ASSALLNRDSRNEQF
v_gene: TRBV7-9; CDR3aa: ASSRTDSNQPQH
v_gene: TRBV19; CDR3aa: ASNTPGTGGSDQPQH
v_gene: TRBV7-8; CDR3aa: ASSLATGPSTDTQY
v_gene: TRBV29-1; CDR3aa: SVGGGANYGYT
v_gene: TRBV6-4; CDR3aa: ASSDLRQSNNILYEQY
v_gene: TRBV27; CDR3aa: ASSPLPGGTSGYT
v_gene: TRBV5-8; CDR3aa: ASSSRRGGRWLSGTNVLT
v_gene: TRBV2; CDR3aa: ASNLGQGDYGYT
v_gene: TRBV27; CDR3aa: ASSLGQGANPEAF
v_gene: TRBV5-5; CDR3aa: ASSKTREVGEQY
v_gene: TRBV6-1; CDR3aa: ASRAGVSYEQY
v_gene: TRBV7-8; CDR3aa: ASSLGARKDNQPQH
v_gene: TRBV2; CDR3aa: ASRSLVAGPTSTDTQY
v_gene: TRBV5-6; CDR3aa: ASSSAREGGETQY
v_gene: TRBV30; CDR3aa: AWSVGGSEQY
v_gene: TRBV7-6; CDR3aa: ASSPGERENYEQY
v_gene: TRBV6-1; CDR3aa: ASSEWAGEAF
v_gene: TRBV5-1; CDR3aa: ASSLAGQGASGELF
v_gene: TRBV2; CDR3aa: ASSPGTVKNIQY
v_gene: TRBV5-1; CDR3aa: ASSHQVDNEQF
v_gene: TRBV5-4; CDR3aa: ASSNGGTSAAYEQY
v_gene: TRBV27; CDR3aa: ASSLQGANYEQY
v_gene: TRBV30; CDR3aa: ACPTELMSEKLF
v_gene: TRBV4-2; CDR3aa: ASSQAGLYEQY
v_gene: TRBV7-6; CDR3aa: ASSLVGGPTDTQY
v_gene: TRBV6-1; CDR3aa: ASSVKYYRDTGELF
v_gene: TRBV7-9; CDR3aa: ASSLGLANYEQY
v_gene: TRBV28; CDR3aa: ASSSQNPPGQGPRASGNTIY
v_gene: TRBV6-1; CDR3aa: ASSSGGYEKLF
v_gene: TRBV5-1; CDR3aa: ASSLAEINVLT
v_gene: TRBV30; CDR3aa: AWSVHGLAGRDTQY
v_gene: TRBV10-2; CDR3aa: ASSEWGQGSDTQY
v_gene: TRBV5-6; CDR3aa: ASSSPALDNQETQY
v_gene: TRBV4-1; CDR3aa: ASSPHGQGEAF
v_gene: TRBV6-1; CDR3aa: ASSGLAGGPDTQY
v_gene: TRBV28; CDR3aa: ASSSPGQGRTEAF
v_gene: TRBV7-9; CDR3aa: ASSLAWELDTIY
v_gene: TRBV7-3; CDR3aa: ASSSTPGFAGELF
v_gene: TRBV5-1; CDR3aa: ASSLGTSGVNEQF